This T cell receptor beta chain was sequenced during a study of T cell responses to AZD1222 COVID-19 vaccine. The length of the CDR3 is 15 residues. J was trimmed by 1 base and V by 4 bases; bases with no gene match: 4. The germline V gene has CDR1 LNHDA and CDR2 SQIVND (reference sequence). Study conclusions and caveats: The donors showed a predominance of white British ancestry and of females, with possible underestimation of clonal diversity.

Notes on this clone: Its antigen remains unidentified.

Generated by immunoSEQ multiplex PCR, the TCRdb table keeps only in-frame clones and is missing some. The profile shows 130,000 or so clones, 70% to 90% of them singletons. The sequenced sample was peripheral blood, obtained on day 0 of AZD1222 vaccination. The receptor comes from an adult in good health. The rearrangement links TRBV19 to TRBJ2-7; 10 positions match TRBD1. CDR3 bases: TGTGCCAGTAGTACTTGGGACAGGGGATCCTACGAGCAGTACTTC. Translated: CASSTWDRGSYEQYF.